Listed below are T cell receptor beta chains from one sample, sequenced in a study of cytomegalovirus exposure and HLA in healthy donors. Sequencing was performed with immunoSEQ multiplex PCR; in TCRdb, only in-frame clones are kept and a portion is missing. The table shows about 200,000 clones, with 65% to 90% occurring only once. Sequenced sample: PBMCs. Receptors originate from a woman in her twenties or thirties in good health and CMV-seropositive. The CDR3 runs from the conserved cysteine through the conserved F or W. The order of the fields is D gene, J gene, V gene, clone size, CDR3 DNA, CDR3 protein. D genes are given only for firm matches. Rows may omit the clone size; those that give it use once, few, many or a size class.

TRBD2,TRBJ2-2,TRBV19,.,TGTGCCAGCACGGGACTAGCGGCCACCGGGGAGCTGTTTTTT,CASTGLAATGELFF
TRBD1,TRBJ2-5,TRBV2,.,TGTGCCAGCAGGGAAAACTCAGGGACAGGGGGCAGTTGGGAGACCCAGTACTTC,CASRENSGTGGSWETQYF
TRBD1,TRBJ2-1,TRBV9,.,TGTGCCAGCAGCTCGCAGGGGGCGCCCGGGAATGAGCAGTTCTTC,CASSSQGAPGNEQFF
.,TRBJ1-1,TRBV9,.,TGTGCCAGCAGCCACATAACGCCCGGGATAGAAGCTTTCTTT,CASSHITPGIEAFF
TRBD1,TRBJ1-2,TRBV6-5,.,TGTGCCAGCAGTTACGGGCAGGGGGCGCGAGGCTACACCTTC,CASSYGQGARGYTF
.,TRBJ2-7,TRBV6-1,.,TGTGCCAGCACGGGACAAGGTTCGGGCTACGAGCAGTACTTC,CASTGQGSGYEQYF
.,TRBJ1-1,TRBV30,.,TGTGCCTGGAGTCGCGGGCCCGAGACTGAAGCTTTCTTT,CAWSRGPETEAFF
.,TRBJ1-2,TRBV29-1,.,TGCAGCGTCCAACCGGGGGCTAACTATGGCTACACCTTC,CSVQPGANYGYTF
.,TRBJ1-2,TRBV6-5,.,TGTGCCAGCAGTTCCCCGCGACAGGTCGGCTACACCTTC,CASSSPRQVGYTF
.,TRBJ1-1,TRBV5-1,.,TGCGCCAGCAGCTTGCAGGGTCAACGGGCCCAAGCTTTCTTT,CASSLQGQRAQAFF
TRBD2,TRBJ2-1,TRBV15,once,TGTGCCACCAGCAGAGAGTTCGGAGGGCTGGGGGGGAATGAGCAGTTCTTC,CATSREFGGLGGNEQFF
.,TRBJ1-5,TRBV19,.,TGTGCCAGTAGTATAGTAAGGACAGTCAATCAGCCCCAGCATTTT,CASSIVRTVNQPQHF
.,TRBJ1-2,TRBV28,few,TGTGCCAGCAGCAGGACAGACGTCGCTGGCTACACCTTC,CASSRTDVAGYTF
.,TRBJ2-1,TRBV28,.,TGTGCCAGCAGTGAGGACTTAAACAATGAGCAGTTCTTC,CASSEDLNNEQFF
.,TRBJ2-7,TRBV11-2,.,TGTGCCAGCAGCTTAGAGGGGGGGCCTGGCTACGAGCAGTACTTC,CASSLEGGPGYEQYF
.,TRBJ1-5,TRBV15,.,TGTGCCACCAGCAGAGACGCTATGTCTAGTCAGCCCCAGCATTTT,CATSRDAMSSQPQHF
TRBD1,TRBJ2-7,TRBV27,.,TGTGCCAGCAGTCCCGGACAGGGGGCTAAGTACGAGCAGTACTTC,CASSPGQGAKYEQYF
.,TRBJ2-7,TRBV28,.,TGTGCCAGCAGAACTCCGGGCTACGAGCAGTACTTC,CASRTPGYEQYF
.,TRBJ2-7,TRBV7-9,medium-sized,TGTGCCAGCAGCTTAAAGCCATCGTTTGGACACTACGAGCAGTACTTC,CASSLKPSFGHYEQYF
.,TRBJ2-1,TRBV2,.,TGTGCCAGCAACGAAGTCTTCCGGTATGAGCAGTTCTTC,CASNEVFRYEQFF
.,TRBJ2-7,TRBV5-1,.,TGCGCCAGCAGCTTAGGGGACATTCCGGACGAGCAGTACTTC,CASSLGDIPDEQYF
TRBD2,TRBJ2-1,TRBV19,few,TGTGCCAGTAGGCAGGTCGCCAGGACTAGCGGGTATTACAATGAGCAGTTCTTC,CASRQVARTSGYYNEQFF
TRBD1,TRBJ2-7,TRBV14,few,TGTGCCAGCAGCCATCCCACGGACAGGCCCGGGTTCCACGAGCAGTACTTC,CASSHPTDRPGFHEQYF
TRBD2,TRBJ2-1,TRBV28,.,TGTGCCAGCAGACGGAGATTAGCGGGAGGGCCTGATGAGCAGTTCTTC,CASRRRLAGGPDEQFF
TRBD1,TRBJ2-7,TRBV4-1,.,TGCGCCAGCAGCCCCCAACTGTCGTGGACAGGGGGCCTTAGCCCATACGAGCAGTACTTC,CASSPQLSWTGGLSPYEQYF
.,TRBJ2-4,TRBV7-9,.,TGTGCCAGCAGCCCGGGGGTAGCCAAAAACATTCAGTACTTC,CASSPGVAKNIQYF
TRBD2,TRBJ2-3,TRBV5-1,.,TGCGCCAGCAGCACGGGACTAGCGGGAGGGCCCACAGATACGCAGTATTTT,CASSTGLAGGPTDTQYF
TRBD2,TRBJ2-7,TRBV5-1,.,TGCGCCAGCAGCCGGAGCGGGAGATACGAGCAGTACTTC,CASSRSGRYEQYF
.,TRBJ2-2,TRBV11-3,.,TGTGCCAGCAGCTTATTCAGCGGAGCGAACACCGGGGAGCTGTTTTTT,CASSLFSGANTGELFF
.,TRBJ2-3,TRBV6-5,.,TGTGCCAACCTGGAGCGGACAGATACGCAGTATTTT,CANLERTDTQYF
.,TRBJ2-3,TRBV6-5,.,TGTGCCAGCAGTTACGGCGGACAGAATACGCAGTATTTT,CASSYGGQNTQYF
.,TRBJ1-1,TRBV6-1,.,TGTGCCAGCAGTGAAAGCGTGGTCCCCCAAGCTTTCTTT,CASSESVVPQAFF
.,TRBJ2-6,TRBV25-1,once,TGTGCCAGCTCCGCTCATTGGGGGGATGAAGGGGCCAACGTCCTGACTTTC,CASSAHWGDEGANVLTF
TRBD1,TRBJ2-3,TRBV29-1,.,TGCAGCGTTAAGCCGGGACAGGGCACAGATACGCAGTATTTT,CSVKPGQGTDTQYF
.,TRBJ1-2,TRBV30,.,TGTGCCTGGAGTTACGGTAAAAACTATGGCTACACCTTC,CAWSYGKNYGYTF
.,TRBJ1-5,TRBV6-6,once,TGTGCCAGCAGTTACGGGCAGAATCAGCCCCAGCATTTT,CASSYGQNQPQHF
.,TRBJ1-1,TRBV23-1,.,TGCGCCAGCAGTCCTCCTTGCCAGGGGCACAACACTGAAGCTTTCTTT,CASSPPCQGHNTEAFF
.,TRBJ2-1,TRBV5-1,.,TGCGCCAGCAGCCCTGGGGTGGGAGGCGGGCTCCGTGAGCAGTTCTTC,CASSPGVGGGLREQFF
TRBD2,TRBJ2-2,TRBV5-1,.,TGCGCCAGCAGATCCGGGACTAGCGGTATCGGGGAGCTGTTTTTT,CASRSGTSGIGELFF
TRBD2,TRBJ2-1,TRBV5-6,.,TGTGCCAGCAGCTTGGCGGGAGGGACTCCGTACAATGAGCAGTTCTTC,CASSLAGGTPYNEQFF
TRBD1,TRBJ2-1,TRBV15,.,TGTGCCACCAGCAGAGATTATGTTGGGACAGGAGTTTACAATGAGCAGTTCTTC,CATSRDYVGTGVYNEQFF
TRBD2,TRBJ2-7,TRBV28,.,TGTGCCAGCAGGGGGGGACTAGCGGAGACCGACTACGAGCAGTACTTC,CASRGGLAETDYEQYF
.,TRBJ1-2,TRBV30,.,TGTGCCTGGAGCGTCGGGGGGGCTTGGTATGGCTACACCTTC,CAWSVGGAWYGYTF